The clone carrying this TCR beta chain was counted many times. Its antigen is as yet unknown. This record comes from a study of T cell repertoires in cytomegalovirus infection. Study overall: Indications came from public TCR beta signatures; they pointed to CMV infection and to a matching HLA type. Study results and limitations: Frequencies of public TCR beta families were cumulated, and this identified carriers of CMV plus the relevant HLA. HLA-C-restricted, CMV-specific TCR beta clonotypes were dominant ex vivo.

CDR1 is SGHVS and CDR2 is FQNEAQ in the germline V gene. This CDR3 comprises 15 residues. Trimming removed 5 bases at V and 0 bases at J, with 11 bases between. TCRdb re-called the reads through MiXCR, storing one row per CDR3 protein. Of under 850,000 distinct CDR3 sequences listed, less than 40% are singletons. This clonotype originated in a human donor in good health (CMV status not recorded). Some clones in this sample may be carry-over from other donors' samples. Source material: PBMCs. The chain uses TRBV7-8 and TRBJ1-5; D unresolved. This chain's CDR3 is CASSKTDRSNQPQHF. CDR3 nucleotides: TGTGCCAGCAGCAAGACCGATCGTAGCAATCAGCCCCAGCATTTT.